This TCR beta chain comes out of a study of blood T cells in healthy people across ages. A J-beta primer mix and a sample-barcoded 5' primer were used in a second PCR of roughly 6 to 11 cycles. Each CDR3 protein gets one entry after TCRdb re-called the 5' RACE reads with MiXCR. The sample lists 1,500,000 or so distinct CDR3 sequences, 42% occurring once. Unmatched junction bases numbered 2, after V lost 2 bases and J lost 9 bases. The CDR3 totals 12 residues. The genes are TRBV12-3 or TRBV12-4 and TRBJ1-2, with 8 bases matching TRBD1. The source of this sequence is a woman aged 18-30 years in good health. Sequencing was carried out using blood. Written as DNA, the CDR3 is TGTGCCAGCAGTTTATGGGACAGGAGCTACACCTTC. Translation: CASSLWDRSYTF.